Sequencing of this T cell receptor beta chain was carried out in a study of blood T cell repertoires in COVID-19. Study information: Sites across the United States, Italy and Spain contributed samples from acute and convalescent COVID-19. T cells, B-cell-depleted T cells, or PBMCs provided the cDNA or gDNA that served as material.

Source study methods: Estimated nucleated cell counts came from reference gene primer amplification. Clones were read by immunoSEQ multiplex PCR, and TCRdb kept only the in-frame ones, dropping some. D and trimming were read from the DNA, whereas the V and J calls and clone size are those reported in that table. The sample holds roughly 250,000 clones, 70% to 90% seen once. Trimming removed 5 bases from V and 3 bases from J, with 8 bases in between. The CDR3 has 13 residues. This receptor was taken from a man aged 35-49 years with acute or convalescent COVID-19. The sample was peripheral blood. The gene calls are TRBV12-3 or TRBV12-4 and TRBJ1-5, with D possibly TRBD1 on 6 matching bases. The CDR3 loop reads CASSPGVNQPQHF. In DNA, the CDR3 is TGTGCCAGCAGTCCAGGGGTCAATCAGCCCCAGCATTTT.